This is a list of T cell receptor beta chains from one sample in a study of cytomegalovirus exposure and HLA in healthy donors. TCRdb's copy holds only in-frame clones and misses some; the assay was immunoSEQ multiplex PCR. The sample yields 100,000 or so clones, 62% seen once. Source material: PBMCs. The receptors here all came from a woman aged 25-40 years in good health and CMV-seropositive. Each CDR3 is given with its conserved first and last residue. The D gene is left open where the match is weak. Clone size is given for some rows only: seen once, a few or many times, or a class if the clone is expanded.

. TRBJ2-2 TRBV7-9 TRBD1 TGTTCCAGCAGCACCGGGACAGCGAACACCGGGGAGCTGTTTTTT CSSSTGTANTGELFF
. TRBJ2-1 TRBV6-6 TRBD2 TGTGCCAGCACCTTAGCGGGGGTATCCCACAATGAGCAGTTCTTC CASTLAGVSHNEQFF
. TRBJ2-3 TRBV5-1 TRBD2 TGCGCCAGCAGCCTGGGACTAGCGGGTACCACAGATACGCAGTATTTT CASSLGLAGTTDTQYF
. TRBJ2-7 TRBV28 . TGTGCCAGCAGTTTATCGGGGTCCCCGAGCTCCTACGAGCAGTACTTC CASSLSGSPSSYEQYF
. TRBJ1-5 TRBV7-2 . TGTGCCAGCAGCTTAGAGAACTATAGCAATCAGCCCCAGCATTTT CASSLENYSNQPQHF
. TRBJ1-5 TRBV7-9 TRBD1 TGTGCCAGCAGCTTAGGGGGACAGGGTGGCAATCAGCCCCAGCATTTT CASSLGGQGGNQPQHF
. TRBJ2-5 TRBV4-2 TRBD2 TGTGCCAGCAGCCGATTTAGCGGGGGGGAGCGAGAGACCCAGTACTTC CASSRFSGGERETQYF
. TRBJ2-7 TRBV11-2 . TGTGCCAGCAGCTTAGTTCAGGGGTACGAGCAGTACTTC CASSLVQGYEQYF
once TRBJ1-2 TRBV6-6 TRBD1 TGTGCCAGCACCCACGGGGACAGGGTGAACTATGGCTACCCCTTC CASTHGDRVNYGYPF
. TRBJ1-6 TRBV10-3 . TGTGCCATCAGCCCAGGGCCCGATTATAATTCACCCCTCCACTTT CAISPGPDYNSPLHF
. TRBJ1-2 TRBV7-3 . TGTGCCAGCAGCTTAAAATATCCGGAGTACTATGGCTACCCCTTC CASSLKYPEYYGYPF
. TRBJ2-2 TRBV5-1 TRBD1 TGCGCCAGCAGCCCGGGACAGGGTGCGTTAGTCGGGGAGCTGTTTTTT CASSPGQGALVGELFF
. TRBJ2-7 TRBV4-3 . TGCGCCAGCAGCCAGGGGGAGATTGGGACTGAGGCCTCCTACGAGCAGTACTTC CASSQGEIGTEASYEQYF
. TRBJ1-6 TRBV28 . TGTGCCAGCAAGACACCGTATAATTCACCCCTCCACTTT CASKTPYNSPLHF
. TRBJ1-5 TRBV6-1 . TGTGCCAGCAGTGCCGTCACAGGGATCCAGGGCAATCAGCCCCAGCATTTT CASSAVTGIQGNQPQHF
few TRBJ2-3 TRBV7-6 . TGTGCCAGCAGCTTACAAGGGGGCACAGATACGCAGTATTTT CASSLQGGTDTQYF
. TRBJ2-6 TRBV7-9 . TGTGCCAGCAGCCCCCGGGAATCCTCGGGGGCCAACGTCCTGACTTTC CASSPRESSGANVLTF
. TRBJ2-1 TRBV14 . TGTGCCAGCAGCCCCCTTAGTGGCAATGAGCAGTTCTTC CASSPLSGNEQFF
. TRBJ1-1 TRBV5-1 TRBD1 TGCGCCAGCAGCAAACAGCCGGGACAGACACTTAACACTGAAGCTTTCTTT CASSKQPGQTLNTEAFF
. TRBJ2-2 TRBV6-6 . TGTGCCAGCGGGACTGGGGAGCTGTTTTTT CASGTGELFF
. TRBJ1-1 TRBV28 TRBD1 TGTGCCAGCAGTTTAAACAGGGGGAACACTGAAGCTTTCTTT CASSLNRGNTEAFF
. TRBJ1-6 TRBV27 . TGTGCCAGCAGTTTAACAGGGTTGACCTCGCCCCTCCACTTT CASSLTGLTSPLHF
. TRBJ2-1 TRBV19 TRBD2 TGTGCCAGTAATAGCGGGGGGGCCGGTGAGCAGTTCTTC CASNSGGAGEQFF
. TRBJ2-4 TRBV7-2 TRBD2 TGTGCCAGCAGGTTCCCTAGCGGGAAAGGTGGCATTCAGTACTTC CASRFPSGKGGIQYF
once TRBJ1-2 TRBV28 TRBD1 TGTGCCAGCACCACCGGACAGGGGGGTTATGGCTACACCTTC CASTTGQGGYGYTF
. TRBJ2-2 TRBV7-2 TRBD1 TGTGCCAGCAGGGCAGGGGGCAGAACCGGGGAGCTGTTTTTT CASRAGGRTGELFF
few TRBJ2-3 TRBV13 . TGTGCCAGCAGCTTTGGCGCAGCGGGCCCAGATACGCAGTATTTT CASSFGAAGPDTQYF
. TRBJ2-5 TRBV7-8 TRBD2 TGTGCCAGCAGCCCACGACTAGCCGTGGGAGAGACCCAGTACTTC CASSPRLAVGETQYF
. TRBJ1-5 TRBV19 TRBD1 TGTGCCAGTAGTCTTGGGGGACAGGGGCAGCCCCAGCATTTT CASSLGGQGQPQHF
. TRBJ2-3 TRBV13 . TGTGCCAGCAGCTTAATCCCGATGGGGGCTAGCACAGATACGCAGTATTTT CASSLIPMGASTDTQYF
few TRBJ1-1 TRBV30 . TGTGCCTGGAGGGGAGGTTACATGAACACTGAAGCTTTCTTT CAWRGGYMNTEAFF
. TRBJ1-6 TRBV14 . TGTGCCAGCAGCCAAGTGGGGAGTAACATCTATAATTCACCCCTCCACTTT CASSQVGSNIYNSPLHF
. TRBJ1-4 TRBV7-2 TRBD1 TGTGCCAGCAGCGACGGGACAGGGCTAAGTAATGAAAAACTGTTTTTT CASSDGTGLSNEKLFF
few TRBJ1-5 TRBV7-9 . TGTGCCAGCAGCTTACCCGGGTCGTGGGAGCCCCAGCATTTT CASSLPGSWEPQHF
. TRBJ2-7 TRBV11-3 TRBD1 TGTGCCAGCAGCCATTGGGACAGGGACGAGCAGTACTTC CASSHWDRDEQYF
. TRBJ1-5 TRBV5-5 TRBD1 TGTGCCAGCAGCTTGATCCCCCGTACGACAGGGGAGGATCAGCCCCAGCATTTT CASSLIPRTTGEDQPQHF
. TRBJ1-2 TRBV7-2 . TGTGCCAGCAGCATCGGGTCTGCCTACTATGGCTACACCTTC CASSIGSAYYGYTF
. TRBJ1-4 TRBV18 TRBD1 TGTGCCAGCTCACCCAAAGAGAACAGGGGAAGTTTAACTAATGAAAAACTGTTTTTT CASSPKENRGSLTNEKLFF
. TRBJ1-6 TRBV7-2 . TGTGCCAGCAGCCAAATCAATAATTCACCCCTCCACTTT CASSQINNSPLHF
. TRBJ1-2 TRBV29-1 TRBD1 TGCAGCGACTCCGGACAGGGGGCATTCGGCTACACCTTC CSDSGQGAFGYTF
once TRBJ2-3 TRBV9 TRBD1 TGTGCCAGCAGCGTAGCTAACGTGGACAGGGGACGCACAGATACGCAGTATTTT CASSVANVDRGRTDTQYF
. TRBJ2-3 TRBV28 . TGTGCCAGCAGAACCTTTTTTTTCGGGGAGAGCACAGATACGCAGTATTTT CASRTFFFGESTDTQYF
. TRBJ2-3 TRBV11-3 . TGTGCCAGCGCGAGGGGGGGAGATACGCAGTATTTT CASARGGDTQYF
. TRBJ2-7 TRBV6-5 TRBD1 TGTGCCAGCAAAGGACAGGCAACCTACGAGCAGTACTTC CASKGQATYEQYF
. TRBJ2-3 TRBV7-8 . TGTGCCAGCAGCCCAACCGCGATTGGGCGCACAGATACGCAGTATTTT CASSPTAIGRTDTQYF
once TRBJ2-5 TRBV18 TRBD2 TGTGCCAGCTCACCCCAGCGGGGTGAGGAGACCCAGTACTTC CASSPQRGEETQYF
. TRBJ2-2 TRBV5-4 TRBD2 TGTGCCAGCAGAGATATAGCGGGGGAGAATCGCGGGGAGCTGTTTTTT CASRDIAGENRGELFF
. TRBJ1-3 TRBV9 . TGTGCCAGCAGCGTACCCCCCATCTCCGGAGGGAACTCTGGAAACACCATATATTTT CASSVPPISGGNSGNTIYF
. TRBJ2-5 TRBV28 TRBD1 TGTGCCAGCAGTCCGAGAGTAGGGGGCGCAGCAGAGACCCAGTACTTC CASSPRVGGAAETQYF
. TRBJ1-3 TRBV13 . TGTGCCAGCAGCTCGGGACAACAGCGGAACACCATATATTTT CASSSGQQRNTIYF
. TRBJ2-6 TRBV5-1 . TGCGCCAGCAGCGTTAGTTCCCCGGGAGCTGGGGCCAACGTCCTGACTTTC CASSVSSPGAGANVLTF
. TRBJ1-1 TRBV15 TRBD1 TGTGCCACCAGCAGAGGTGGCGGACAGGCCACTGAAGCTTTCTTT CATSRGGGQATEAFF
. TRBJ1-2 TRBV7-9 . TGTGCCAGCAGCTTAGCGAATGGTGAGGGATATGGCTACACCTTC CASSLANGEGYGYTF
. TRBJ2-3 TRBV5-1 TRBD2 TGCGCCAGCAGCTTGGTGGCGGGGGGGGTCGATACGCAGTATTTT CASSLVAGGVDTQYF
. TRBJ1-5 TRBV5-1 . TGCGCCAGCAGCAACGGTGTAGGCAATCAGCCCCAGCATTTT CASSNGVGNQPQHF
. TRBJ2-2 TRBV5-4 . TGTGCCAGCAGCTTTGGGACAAATAACGCCGGGGAGCTGTTTTTT CASSFGTNNAGELFF
once TRBJ1-1 TRBV2 . TGTGCCAGCAGAGGGGGTACAGCGAACACTGAAGCTTTCTTT CASRGGTANTEAFF
few TRBJ1-2 TRBV9 . TGTGCCAGCAGCGTACAGGGGTTAAACTATGGCTACACCTTC CASSVQGLNYGYTF
. TRBJ2-7 TRBV6-1 TRBD2 TGTGCCAGCAGTATAGCGGGGGCAACCTACGAGCAGTACTTC CASSIAGATYEQYF
. TRBJ1-3 TRBV6-5 . TGTGCCAGCAGTCCACCCTCAGGCTCTGGAAACACCATATATTTT CASSPPSGSGNTIYF